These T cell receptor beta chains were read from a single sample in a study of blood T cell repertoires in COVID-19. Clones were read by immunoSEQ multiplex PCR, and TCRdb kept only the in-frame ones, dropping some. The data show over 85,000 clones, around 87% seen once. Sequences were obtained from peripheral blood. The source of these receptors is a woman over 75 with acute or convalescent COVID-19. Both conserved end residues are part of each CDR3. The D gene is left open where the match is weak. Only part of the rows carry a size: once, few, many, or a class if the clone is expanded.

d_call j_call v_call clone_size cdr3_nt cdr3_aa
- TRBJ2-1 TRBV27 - TGTGCCAGCAGTTTAGGGGACTCCGCCAATGAGCAGTTCTTC CASSLGDSANEQFF
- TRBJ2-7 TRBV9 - TGTGCCAGCAGCGACAGGGCCCAGGGTGCCTCTCCCTACGAGCAGTACTTC CASSDRAQGASPYEQYF
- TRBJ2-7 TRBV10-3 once TGTGCCATCAGTGAGCCGCAGGCAGGGCGCACCTACGAGCAGTACTTC CAISEPQAGRTYEQYF
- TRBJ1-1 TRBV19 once TGTGCCAGTAGTGAGAGGGGACTCGGGGGAGCTTTCTTT CASSERGLGGAFF
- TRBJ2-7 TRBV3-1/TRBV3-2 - TGTGCCAGCAGCTTCGGGTCCGCATCCTACGAGCAGTACTTC CASSFGSASYEQYF
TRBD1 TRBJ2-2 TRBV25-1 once TGTGTCCGTAGTATATCCGGGACAGCGAACACCGGGGAGCTGTTTTTT CVRSISGTANTGELFF
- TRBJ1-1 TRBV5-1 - TGCGCCAGCAGCTTGGAACCAGGGGTCACTGAAGCTTTCTTT CASSLEPGVTEAFF
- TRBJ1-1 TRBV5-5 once TGTGCCAGCAGCCTTGGCCCTCAGGGGCGAACTGAAGCTTTCTTT CASSLGPQGRTEAFF
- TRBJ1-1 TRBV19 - TGTGCCAGTAGTATAGATGAGGGGGTCACTGAAGCTTTCTTT CASSIDEGVTEAFF
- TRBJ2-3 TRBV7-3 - TGTGCCAGCAGCTTGGTCAGCGGTCCCACAGATACGCAGTATTTT CASSLVSGPTDTQYF
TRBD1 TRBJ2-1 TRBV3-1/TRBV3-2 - TGTGCCAGCAGCCTCCTTGCGGGACAGGGGGCACGGGAGCAGTTCTTC CASSLLAGQGAREQFF